This TCR beta chain was sequenced for a study of shared clonotypes between healthy human individuals (TCRdb year 2020). Notes on the research overall: The cohort included a few men and two women between 18 and 49 years of age. For each donor, CD4 naive and CD4 memory were each given three plates, CD8 naive was given two plates, and CD8 memory was given one plate. Between about 0.9 and 9 billion PBMCs per donor were obtained by leukapheresis. To increase sequencing depth and limit assay-specific biases, different laboratories used diverse techniques to prepare libraries and sequence TCR repertoires. Blood TCR repertoires of roughly five healthy adults were deeply sequenced to estimate repertoire size and the extent of clonotype sharing between individuals.

The table lists this clone with a count of one. Its binding antigen is unknown. Base-call qualities are not available, and no considerably larger clone is one nucleotide away. What the authors observed across the whole study: Naive subsets generally had larger estimated clonotype richness than memory subsets. Rarefaction of sorted-subset datasets indicated incomplete sequencing despite the large sequencing depth. Sampling was restricted to blood, and TCR repertoires in tissue are likely to differ from TCR repertoires in blood. Pairwise subsampling led to the expectation that sequencing depth would affect the degree of clonotype sharing among donors. Higher generation probabilities were observed for clonotypes shared by all four sorted-subset donors than for non-shared clonotypes. Sharing across a few donors was observed for around 5% of naive CD4, over 3% of naive CD8, about 2.3% of memory CD4, and less than 0.45% of memory CD8 clonotypes. Because the study included only a small number of donors, the genetic and exposure-history diversity represented was limited.

Using the deep immunoSEQ assay, TCR CDR3 regions were amplified from genomic DNA by multiplex PCR. Genomic DNA extracted from each cell subset was distributed evenly over all wells of several immunoSEQ 96-well plates, and each plate served as one replicate. For sorted subsets, about 210 ng of genomic DNA, equivalent to some 30,000 T cell genomes, went into each replicate PCR. Purified libraries were quantified with a Qubit 3.0 fluorometer, sized on a Bioanalyzer 2100, and re-quantified with the KAPA Library Quantification kit. Every immunoSEQ 96-well plate was sequenced on a dedicated single-read 150-cycle Illumina NextSeq 550 flow cell. Turning to the authors' computational methods: Because only junctional sequences without quality scores were contained in the immunoSEQ output, filtering matching that applied to full-length reads could not be performed. To assign V/J genes and CDR3, sequences were annotated using PyIR, a Python wrapper for IgBLAST v1.9, with IMGT germline references. Any read was removed if the V/J assignment was weak (E-value above 1e-6), the CDR3 was missing, or the read contained stop codons, out-of-frame junctions, or ambiguous translated residues. V3J clonotypes were defined as sequences sharing an identical inferred V gene, J gene, and CDR3 amino acid sequence. Percentage overlap between repertoires was calculated by dividing the number of shared unique clonotypes by the size of the smaller repertoire. Richness of each repertoire was evaluated using RTK rarefaction, the Chao1 estimator, and Recon v2.1 estimates of unobserved clonotypes. OLGA was used to compute generation probabilities for all TCRbeta clonotypes that the gDNA method yielded from several donors. What TCRdb holds here is the immuneACCESS table cut down to in-frame rearrangements. Part of the clones is not present; checked against another copy, under half of the missing clones reflect an unresolved V gene, and the others are unexplained. V, J and clone size are those of that table, while D and trimming were read from the DNA. This sample has some 2,000,000 clones in its table, and under 97% of those were observed once. The ten largest clonotypes hold roughly 0.13% of the sample.

Healthy HIV-negative adults with no recently reported acute infections or vaccinations were included as donors. Every donor was a Caucasian adult living in Nashville, Tennessee, USA. CD4+ T cells were enriched by magnetic negative selection, after which naive cells were positively selected on CD45RA and the negative fraction was taken as the memory subset. Blood was obtained by leukapheresis, after which PBMCs were separated by Ficoll-Histopaque density gradient centrifugation and cryopreserved in liquid nitrogen vapor phase. Analytical flow cytometry was used to check the purity and quantity of each magnetically sorted T cell population. Genomic DNA was isolated from each sorted fraction and quantified by UV absorbance on a Nanodrop 2000c. This sequence originates from a man between 18 and 29 years old in good health. Material for sequencing was naive CD4+ T cells sorted from blood. This specimen's cell subset or site label, interpreted: CD45RA+ positively selected.

Here is the DNA: TGTGCCAGCAGCTTATATACAGCAGGAAACACCATATATTTT. This codes for CASSLYTAGNTIYF. The rearrangement joined TRBV5-4 to TRBJ1-3; no D gene is confidently identified. The trim is 2 bases for V and 4 bases for J, with a gap of 10 bases between the germline ends. Reading the germline V gene (reference sequence) gives CDR1 SGHNT and CDR2 YYREEE. The CDR3 has 14 amino acids, counting the end cysteine and phenylalanine. Only the CDR3 DNA stays, 42 bases, in frame from base 1.